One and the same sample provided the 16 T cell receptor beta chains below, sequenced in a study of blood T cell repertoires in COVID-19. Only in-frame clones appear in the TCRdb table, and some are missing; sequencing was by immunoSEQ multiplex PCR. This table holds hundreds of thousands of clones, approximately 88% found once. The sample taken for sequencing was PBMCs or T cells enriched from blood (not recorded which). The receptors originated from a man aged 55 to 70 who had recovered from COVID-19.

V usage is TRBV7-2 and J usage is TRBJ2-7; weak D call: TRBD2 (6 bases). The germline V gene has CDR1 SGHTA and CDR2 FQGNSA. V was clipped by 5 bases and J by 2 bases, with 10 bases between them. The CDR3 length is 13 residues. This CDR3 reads CASSRTSTYEQYF. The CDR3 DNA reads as TGTGCCAGCAGCCGTACTAGCACCTACGAGCAGTACTTC.

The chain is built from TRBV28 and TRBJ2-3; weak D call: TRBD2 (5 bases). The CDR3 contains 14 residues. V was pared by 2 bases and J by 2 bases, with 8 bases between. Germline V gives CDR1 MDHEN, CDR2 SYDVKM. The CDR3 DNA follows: TGTGCCAGCAGTTTAAGCGGACCCACAGATACGCAGTATTTT. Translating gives CASSLSGPTDTQYF.

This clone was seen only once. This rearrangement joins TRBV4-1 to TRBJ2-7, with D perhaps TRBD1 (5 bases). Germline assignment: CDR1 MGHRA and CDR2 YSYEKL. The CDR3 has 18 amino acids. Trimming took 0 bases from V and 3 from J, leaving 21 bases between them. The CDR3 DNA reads TGCGCCAGCAGCCAAGACTCGTTTCTGCCCTGGGGCCACTACGAGCAGTACTTC. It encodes CASSQDSFLPWGHYEQYF.

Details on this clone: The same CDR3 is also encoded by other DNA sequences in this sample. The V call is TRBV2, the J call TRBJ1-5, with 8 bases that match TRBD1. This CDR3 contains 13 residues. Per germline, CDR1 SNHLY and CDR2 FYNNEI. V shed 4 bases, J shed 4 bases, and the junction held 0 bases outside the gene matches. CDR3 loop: CASSGTGNQPQHF. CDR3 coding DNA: TGTGCCAGCAGTGGGACAGGGAATCAGCCCCAGCATTTT.

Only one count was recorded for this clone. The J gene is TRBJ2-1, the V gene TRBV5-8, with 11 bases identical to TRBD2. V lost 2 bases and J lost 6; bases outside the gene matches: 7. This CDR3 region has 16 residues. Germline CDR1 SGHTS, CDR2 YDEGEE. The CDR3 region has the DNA TGTGCCAGCAGCTTTAGCGGGAGGGCCTCTGCCAATGAGCAGTTCTTC. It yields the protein CASSFSGRASANEQFF.

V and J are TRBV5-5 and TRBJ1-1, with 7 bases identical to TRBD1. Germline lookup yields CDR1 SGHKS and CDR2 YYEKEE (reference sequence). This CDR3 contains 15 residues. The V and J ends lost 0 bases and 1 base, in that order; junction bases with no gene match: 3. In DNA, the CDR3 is TGTGCCAGCAGCTTGGCTGCAGGGGGGAACACTGAAGCTTTCTTT. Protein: CASSLAAGGNTEAFF.

As DNA, the CDR3 is TGCAGTGCTAGTCCCATCGGAGGCACCCCGGGGTCCTACGAGCAGTACTTC. Encoded protein: CSASPIGGTPGSYEQYF. The chain is built from TRBV20-1 and TRBJ2-7; maybe TRBD2 (5 bases). V was clipped by 3 bases and J by 1 base, with 22 bases between them. The CDR3 is 17 amino acids. The germline V gene has CDR1 DFQATT and CDR2 SNEGSKA (reference sequence).

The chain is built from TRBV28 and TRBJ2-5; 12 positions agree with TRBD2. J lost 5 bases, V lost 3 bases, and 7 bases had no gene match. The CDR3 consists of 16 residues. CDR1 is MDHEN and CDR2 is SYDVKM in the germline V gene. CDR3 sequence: CASSLGELAGGETQYF. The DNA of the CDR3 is TGTGCCAGCAGTTTGGGTGAACTAGCGGGAGGTGAGACCCAGTACTTC.

CDR3 protein: CASSPGVGEESYEQYF. The CDR3 DNA is TGTGCCAGCAGCCCCGGGGTGGGTGAGGAGTCCTACGAGCAGTACTTC. This rearrangement joins TRBV9 to TRBJ2-7, with D possibly matching TRBD2 (5 bases). CDR3 length: 16 amino acids. From germline, CDR1 is SGDLS and CDR2 YYNGEE. V was trimmed by 4 bases and J by 1 base, leaving 18 bases between them.

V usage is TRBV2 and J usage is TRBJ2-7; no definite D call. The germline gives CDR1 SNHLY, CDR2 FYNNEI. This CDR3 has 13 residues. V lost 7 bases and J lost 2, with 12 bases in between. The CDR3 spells CASNEVLTYEQYF. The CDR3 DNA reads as TGTGCCAGCAACGAGGTCTTAACCTACGAGCAGTACTTC.

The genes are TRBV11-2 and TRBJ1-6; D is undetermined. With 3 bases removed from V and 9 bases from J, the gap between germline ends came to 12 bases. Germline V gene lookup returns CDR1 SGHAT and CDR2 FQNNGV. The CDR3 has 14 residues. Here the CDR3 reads CASSLSDRGSPLHF. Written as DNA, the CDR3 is TGTGCCAGCAGCTTGTCGGATAGAGGTTCACCCCTCCACTTT.

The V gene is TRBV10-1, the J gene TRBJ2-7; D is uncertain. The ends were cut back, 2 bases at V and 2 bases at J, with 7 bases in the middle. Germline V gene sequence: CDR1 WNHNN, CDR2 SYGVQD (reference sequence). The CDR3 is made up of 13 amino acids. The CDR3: CASSERVTYEQYF. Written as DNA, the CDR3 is TGCGCCAGCAGTGAGAGAGTTACCTACGAGCAGTACTTC.

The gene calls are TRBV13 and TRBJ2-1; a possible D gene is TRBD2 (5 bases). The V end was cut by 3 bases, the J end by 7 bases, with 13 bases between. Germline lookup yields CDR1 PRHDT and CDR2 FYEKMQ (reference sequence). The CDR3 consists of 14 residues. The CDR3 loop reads CASSFLPGENEQFF. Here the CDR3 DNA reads TGTGCCAGCAGCTTCCTCCCCGGGGAGAATGAGCAGTTCTTC.

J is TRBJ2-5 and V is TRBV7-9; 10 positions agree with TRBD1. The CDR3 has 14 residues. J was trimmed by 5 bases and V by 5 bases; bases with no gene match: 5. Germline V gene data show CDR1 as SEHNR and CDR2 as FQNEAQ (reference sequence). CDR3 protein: CASSPTGGRETQYF. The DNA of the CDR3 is TGTGCCAGCAGCCCGACAGGGGGCCGCGAGACCCAGTACTTC.

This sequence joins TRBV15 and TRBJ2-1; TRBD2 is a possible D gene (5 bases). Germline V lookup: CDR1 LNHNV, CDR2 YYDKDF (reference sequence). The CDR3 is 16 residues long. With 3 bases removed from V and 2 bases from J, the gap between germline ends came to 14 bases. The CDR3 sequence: CATSRHRGSPYNEQFF. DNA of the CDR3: TGTGCCACCAGCAGGCATCGGGGTTCTCCCTACAATGAGCAGTTCTTC. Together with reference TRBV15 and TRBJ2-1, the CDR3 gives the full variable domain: DAMVIQNPRYQVTQFGKPVTLSCSQTLNHNVMYWYQQKSSQAPKLLFHYYDKDFNNEADTPDNFQSRRPNTSFCFLDIRSPGLGDTAMYLCATSRHRGSPYNEQFFGPGTRLTVL.

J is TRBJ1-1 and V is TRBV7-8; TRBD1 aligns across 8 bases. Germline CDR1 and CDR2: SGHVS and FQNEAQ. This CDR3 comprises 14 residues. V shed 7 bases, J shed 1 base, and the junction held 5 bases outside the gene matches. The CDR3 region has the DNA TGTGCCAGCACCACAGGACAGGGGAACACTGAAGCTTTCTTT. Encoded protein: CASTTGQGNTEAFF.